This T cell receptor (beta chain) was identified in a study of CD8+CD57+ T cells in acquired aplastic anemia. Notes on this clonotype: The antigen is undetermined.

The template used for profiling TCR beta VDJ and CDR3 was genomic DNA. One entry per CDR3 protein, called by TCRdb with MiXCR from the reads. The sample lists 75,000 to 80,000 distinct CDR3 sequences, less than 85% seen once, with 65% to 85% in the top ten. Selection for sequencing was limited to patients who had shown CD8+CD57+ cell expansion by flow cytometry. There were no patients without severe acquired aplastic anemia. Sampling of blood occurred while the patients had still received no therapy. The CDR3 totals 14 residues. Trimming cost V 4 bases and J 6 bases; bases outside gene matches: 8. From germline, CDR1 is SNHLY and CDR2 FYNNEI. Study results and caveats: Found in both controls and patients were approximately 29 CD8+ CDR3 sequences.

The chain links TRBV2 to TRBJ2-7, with 8 bases matching TRBD1. This clonotype was obtained from a human donor with aplastic anemia. Material: sorted CD4+, CD8+, or CD8+CD57+ T cells (not recorded which) from PBMCs. The CDR3 bases are TGTGCCAGCAGTGCCGGGACAGGAATTTCCGAGCAGTACTTC. It encodes CASSAGTGISEQYF.